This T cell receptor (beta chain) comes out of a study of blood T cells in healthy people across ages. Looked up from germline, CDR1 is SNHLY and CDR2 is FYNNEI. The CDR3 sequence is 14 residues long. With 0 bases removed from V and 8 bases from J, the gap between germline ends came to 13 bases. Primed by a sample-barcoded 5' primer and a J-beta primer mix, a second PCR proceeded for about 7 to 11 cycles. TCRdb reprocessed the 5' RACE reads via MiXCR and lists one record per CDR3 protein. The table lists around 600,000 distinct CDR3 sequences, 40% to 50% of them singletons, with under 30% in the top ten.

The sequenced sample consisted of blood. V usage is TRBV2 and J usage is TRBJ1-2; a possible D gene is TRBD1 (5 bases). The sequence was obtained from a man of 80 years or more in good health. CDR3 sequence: CASSEAGRGGGYTF. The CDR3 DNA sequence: TGTGCCAGCAGTGAAGCGGGGAGGGGAGGAGGCTACACCTTC.